Only a few counts were recorded for the clone carrying this T cell receptor (beta chain). The sample comes from a study of blood T cell repertoires in COVID-19. From germline, CDR1 is MDHEN and CDR2 SYDVKM. V was trimmed by 7 bases and J by 6 bases, leaving 16 bases between them. The CDR3 extends over 14 amino acids. This table comes from immunoSEQ multiplex PCR, and its TCRdb copy is limited to in-frame clones, with some not included. The table has nearly 110,000 clones, about four fifths seen once. The sample consisted of peripheral blood. The V gene is TRBV28, the J gene TRBJ1-5; D perhaps matches TRBD1 (5 bases). This receptor was taken from a human donor in a cohort sampled during active COVID-19. CDR3 nucleotides: TGTGCCAGCACGCGAGGGGCCGGGGGTCAGCCCCAGCATTTT. Its translation: CASTRGAGGQPQHF.